This is a list of T cell receptor beta chains from one sample in a study of Ad26.COV2.S vaccination and SARS-CoV-2 variants. Sequencing was performed with immunoSEQ multiplex PCR; in TCRdb, only in-frame clones are kept and a portion is missing. The sample lists hundreds of thousands of clones; roughly 90% were seen once. Sequenced here: peripheral blood, sampled in a trial of Ad26.COV2.S vaccine versus placebo. These TCRs come from a person aged 18-60 years who received the Ad26.COV2.S COVID-19 vaccine or a placebo. CDR3s include the opening cysteine and the closing phenylalanine or tryptophan. The D gene is left open where the match is weak. Size tells how often a clone was seen (once, few, many) or the class of an expanded clone, and some rows leave it out.

NA	TRBJ2-3	TRBV24-1	NA	TGTGCCACCAGTGCTCTACCCGGTGGCACAGATACGCAGTATTTT	CATSALPGGTDTQYF
NA	TRBJ2-2	TRBV3-1/TRBV3-2	TRBD1	TGTGCCAGCAGCCAGAGGGACAGACTCGGGGAGCTGTTTTTT	CASSQRDRLGELFF
NA	TRBJ1-2	TRBV30	NA	TGTGCCTGGAGTGTAGTCGGGGCTGGCTACACCTTC	CAWSVVGAGYTF
NA	TRBJ1-4	TRBV27	TRBD1	TGTGCCAGCAGTGCTAGACAGGGCATTAATGAAAAACTGTTTTTT	CASSARQGINEKLFF
NA	TRBJ2-2	TRBV4-2	TRBD2	TGTGCCAGCAGCCAAGATCACCGGGGGGCGAACACCGGGGAGCTGTTTTTT	CASSQDHRGANTGELFF
NA	TRBJ2-3	TRBV3-1/TRBV3-2	NA	TGTGCCAGCAGCCAGCTAGAGGGGGAGGGCCTCGAGGATACGCAGTATTTT	CASSQLEGEGLEDTQYF
few	TRBJ2-5	TRBV5-4	NA	TGTGCCAGCAGCCCTGGTTTAGGGGGGCCCCAAGAGACCCAGTACTTC	CASSPGLGGPQETQYF
NA	TRBJ1-1	TRBV5-1	NA	TGCGCCAGCAGCTTGGAGGACACTGAAGCTTTCTTT	CASSLEDTEAFF
NA	TRBJ2-7	TRBV7-9	TRBD2	TGTGCCAGCGCCTCCGGGGGGTCCTACGAGCAGTACTTC	CASASGGSYEQYF
many	TRBJ2-3	TRBV24-1	NA	TGTGCCACCGCGGCAGAGAGCACAGATACGCAGTATTTT	CATAAESTDTQYF
NA	TRBJ2-1	TRBV7-2	TRBD2	TGTGCCAGCAGCTTCCCGACTAGCGGATACAATGAGCAGTTCTTC	CASSFPTSGYNEQFF
NA	TRBJ2-3	TRBV28	TRBD2	TGTGCCAGCAGCCTTCTAGCGGGACCAGATACGCAGTATTTT	CASSLLAGPDTQYF
NA	TRBJ2-7	TRBV30	TRBD1	TGTGCCTGGAGCAGGGACAGGGGGGCCTACGAGCAGTACTTC	CAWSRDRGAYEQYF
NA	TRBJ2-3	TRBV6-2/TRBV6-3	NA	TGTGCCAGCAGTTCGCCCTTAGATACGCAGTATTTT	CASSSPLDTQYF
NA	TRBJ2-7	TRBV19	TRBD2	TGTGCCAGTAGTCCGCGGACTAGCGGGAACTCCTACGAGCAGTACTTC	CASSPRTSGNSYEQYF
NA	TRBJ2-3	TRBV9	TRBD2	TGTGCCAGCAGCGTAGTTCACGGGAGGGTTACAGATACGCAGTATTTT	CASSVVHGRVTDTQYF
few	TRBJ1-3	TRBV5-6	TRBD1	TGTGCCAGCAGCCGTCCGGGACAGCGAAACACCATATATTTT	CASSRPGQRNTIYF
once	TRBJ1-2	TRBV20-1	TRBD1	TGCAGTGCTAGAGAACTGACAGGGGGCTTC	CSARELTGGF
NA	TRBJ2-7	TRBV20-1	NA	TGCAGTGCTAGTTTTTGGCAGGGGTCCTACGAGCAGTACTTC	CSASFWQGSYEQYF
NA	TRBJ1-5	TRBV19	NA	TGTGCCAGTATCGATAGTGGGGGGGCTGGGCAGCCCCAGCATTTT	CASIDSGGAGQPQHF
NA	TRBJ2-7	TRBV11-2	NA	TGTGCCAGCAGCTTAGATCAAGGGGACGAGCAGTACTTC	CASSLDQGDEQYF
NA	TRBJ2-1	TRBV11-3	NA	TGTGCCAGCAGCTGGCGGACCGGTGAGCAGTTCTTC	CASSWRTGEQFF
NA	TRBJ2-7	TRBV5-1	NA	TGCGCCAGCAGCTTGGTGGGGGGAGTGACCTCCTACGAGCAGTACTTC	CASSLVGGVTSYEQYF
once	TRBJ2-7	TRBV19	NA	TGTGCCAGTAGTATAAGCAGCGGAGGGCGTCTCTACGAGCAGTACTTC	CASSISSGGRLYEQYF
few	TRBJ1-1	TRBV12-3/TRBV12-4	NA	TGTGCCAACCGCCGGGACCCGAACACTGAAGCTTTCTTT	CANRRDPNTEAFF
NA	TRBJ1-4	TRBV5-6	TRBD1	TGTGCCAGCAGCCCAGTGAGGGGGCGGTCTAATGAAAAACTGTTTTTT	CASSPVRGRSNEKLFF
NA	TRBJ2-5	TRBV4-2	TRBD2	TGTGCCAGCAGCCAAGGACTAGCGGGAGATGGGGAGACCCAGTACTTC	CASSQGLAGDGETQYF
NA	TRBJ1-1	TRBV10-3	NA	TGTGCCATCAGTGGACGGGAGGGAAGGGCTTTCTTT	CAISGREGRAFF
NA	TRBJ2-7	TRBV20-1	NA	TGCAGTGCTAGTCCCATAGCGGTAAGCTCCTACGAGCAGTACTTC	CSASPIAVSSYEQYF
NA	TRBJ2-6	TRBV4-2	NA	TGTGCCAGCAGCCAAGATACGGGGCTTGGGGCCAACGTCCTGACTTTC	CASSQDTGLGANVLTF
NA	TRBJ1-1	TRBV4-3	TRBD1	TGCGCCAGCAGCCATACCGGACAGGGGCGAACTGAAGCTTTCTTT	CASSHTGQGRTEAFF
NA	TRBJ2-7	TRBV20-1	NA	TGCAGCGGAGGGGACTACGAGCAGTACTTC	CSGGDYEQYF
NA	TRBJ1-3	TRBV7-8	NA	TGTGCCAGCAGCTCACACAGGGTAACTGGAAACACCATATATTTT	CASSSHRVTGNTIYF
NA	TRBJ1-2	TRBV4-1	TRBD1	TGCGCCAGCAGCCAATCACCGGGACAGGACGATGGCTACACCTTC	CASSQSPGQDDGYTF
NA	TRBJ2-5	TRBV5-1	NA	TGCGCCAGCAGCCTACAAGGTCGGGAGACCCAGTACTTC	CASSLQGRETQYF
once	TRBJ2-1	TRBV24-1	NA	TGTGCCACCAGTCGCGGGAATGAGCAGTTCTTC	CATSRGNEQFF